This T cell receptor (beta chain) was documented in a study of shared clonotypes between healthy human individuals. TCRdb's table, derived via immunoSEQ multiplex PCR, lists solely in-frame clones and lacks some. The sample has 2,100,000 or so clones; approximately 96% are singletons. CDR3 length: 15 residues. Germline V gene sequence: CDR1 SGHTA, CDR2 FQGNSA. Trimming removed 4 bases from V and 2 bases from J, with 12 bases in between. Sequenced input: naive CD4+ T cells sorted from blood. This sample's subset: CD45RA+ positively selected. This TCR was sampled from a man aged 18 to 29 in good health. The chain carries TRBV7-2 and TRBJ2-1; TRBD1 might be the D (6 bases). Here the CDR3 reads CASSSSGETYNEQFF. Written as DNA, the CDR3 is TGTGCCAGCAGCTCCTCAGGGGAAACCTACAATGAGCAGTTCTTC.